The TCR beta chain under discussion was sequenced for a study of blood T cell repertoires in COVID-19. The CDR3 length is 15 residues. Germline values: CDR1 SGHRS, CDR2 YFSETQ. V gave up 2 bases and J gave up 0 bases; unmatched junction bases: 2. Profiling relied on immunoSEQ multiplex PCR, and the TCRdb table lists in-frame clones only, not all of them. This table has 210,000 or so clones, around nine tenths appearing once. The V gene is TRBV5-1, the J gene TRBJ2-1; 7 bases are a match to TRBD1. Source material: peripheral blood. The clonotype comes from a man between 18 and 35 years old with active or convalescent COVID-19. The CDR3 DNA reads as TGCGCCAGCAGCTTACAGGGGAGCTCCTACAATGAGCAGTTCTTC. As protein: CASSLQGSSYNEQFF. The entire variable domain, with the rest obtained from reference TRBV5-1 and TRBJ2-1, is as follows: KAGVTQTPRYLIKTRGQQVTLSCSPISGHRSVSWYQQTPGQGLQFLFEYFSETQRNKGNFPGRFSGRQFSNSRSEMNVSTLELGDSALYLCASSLQGSSYNEQFFGPGTRLTVL.